Shown below are 12 T cell receptor beta chains from a single sample sequenced in a study of radiotherapy plus CTLA-4 blockade in lung cancer. Data came from immunoSEQ multiplex PCR; TCRdb stores just in-frame clones and leaves some out. The top ten clones hold just under 8% of a sample with tens of thousands of clones, around 79% of them seen once. The material was peripheral blood, obtained from a patient treated with radiotherapy plus ipilimumab. These receptors came from a human donor with non-small cell lung cancer who had stable disease on radiotherapy plus ipilimumab.

The chain employs TRBV10-2 and TRBJ1-1; no reliable D call. Trimming took 3 bases from V and 7 from J, leaving 9 bases between them. Germline values: CDR1 WSHSY, CDR2 SAAADI. The CDR3 contains 12 residues. The CDR3 region has the DNA TGCGCCAGCAGTGAATATGACGGTGAAGCTTTCTTT. This translates into CASSEYDGEAFF.

The V call is TRBV11-2, the J call TRBJ2-2, with D unclear. CDR1 is SGHAT, CDR2 FQNNGV, per germline. The CDR3 runs to 11 residues. Trimming pared 4 bases from V and 9 bases from J, leaving 6 bases between. The DNA for the CDR3 is TGTGCCAGCAGCTACGACAGGGAGCTGTTTTTT. Translating it yields CASSYDRELFF.

This clone was seen once. The chain recombines TRBV5-6 with TRBJ1-5; D unclear. CDR1 and CDR2 from the germline V gene are SGHDT and YYEEEE. CDR3 size: 12 residues. The V and J ends lost 4 bases and 1 base respectively, with 3 bases between them. The CDR3 coding sequence is TGTGCCAGCAGCGGCAGCAATCAGCCCCAGCATTTT. Its protein is CASSGSNQPQHF.

The V call is TRBV27, the J call TRBJ1-5, with TRBD1 matching over 7 bases. Germline CDR1 MNHEY, CDR2 SMNVEV (reference sequence). CDR3 length equals 19 residues. J was trimmed by 1 base and V by 6 bases; bases with no gene match: 18. The CDR3 DNA sequence: TGTGCCAGCAGAAACACAGCATCCTACAGGGGAGGGAGCAATCAGCCCCAGCATTTT. Amino acid sequence: CASRNTASYRGGSNQPQHF.

The genes are TRBV6-1 and TRBJ1-5, with D unresolved. Germline-derived CDR1 and CDR2 are MNHNS and SASEGT. Trimming took off 2 bases at V and 0 bases at J, with 2 bases between the two ends. The CDR3 has 13 amino acids. The CDR3 region is CASSESSNQPQHF. The CDR3 nucleotides read TGTGCCAGCAGTGAAAGTAGCAATCAGCCCCAGCATTTT.

The chain joins TRBV5-1 to TRBJ2-2, with D possibly being TRBD1 (6 bases). Germline loops: CDR1 SGHRS, CDR2 YFSETQ. The CDR3 consists of 16 residues. Trimming pared 2 bases from V and 2 bases from J, leaving 13 bases between. CDR3 in DNA: TGCGCCAGCAGCTTCGGACAGCTACTAAACACCGGGGAGCTGTTTTTT. It is translated as CASSFGQLLNTGELFF.

The V gene is TRBV6-4, the J gene TRBJ2-3; the D is unclear. The CDR3 runs 15 residues. The V and J ends lost 0 bases and 1 base respectively, with 8 bases between them. Per germline, CDR1 MRHNA and CDR2 SNTAGT. DNA of the CDR3: TGTGCCAGCAGTGACTCGATTTCGGGCACAGATACGCAGTATTTT. Its translation is CASSDSISGTDTQYF.

V gene TRBV6-1 combines with J gene TRBJ2-7; 7 positions match TRBD1. Trimming removed 8 bases from V and 2 bases from J; junction bases left unmatched: 6. Germline V gene sequence: CDR1 MNHNS, CDR2 SASEGT. The CDR3 runs to 13 residues. The CDR3 DNA follows: TGTGCCAGCCGAGGACAGGCAACCTACGAGCAGTACGTC. Its translation is CASRGQATYEQYV.

The V call is TRBV19, the J call TRBJ1-2, with D possibly being TRBD1 (5 bases). The CDR3 consists of 14 residues. Germline lookup yields CDR1 LNHDA and CDR2 SQIVND (reference sequence). Between the trimmed V and J ends, which lost 5 bases and 6 bases, there was a span of 16 bases. The CDR3 protein is CASSAYQGYNGYTF. The CDR3 region has the DNA TGTGCCAGTAGTGCTTATCAGGGTTATAATGGCTACACCTTC.

The chain joins TRBV5-1 to TRBJ2-1; 9 bases are a match to TRBD2. The CDR3 contains 16 residues. Germline CDR1 SGHRS, CDR2 YFSETQ. V lost 2 bases to trimming and J lost 7 bases; unmatched junction nucleotides: 10. CDR3 residues: CASSFLGGGAGNEQFF. DNA of the CDR3: TGCGCCAGCAGCTTCCTCGGCGGGGGGGCGGGGAATGAGCAGTTCTTC.

CDR3 region: CASSPTTTEDYGYTF. In DNA, the CDR3 is TGTGCCAGCTCACCCACAACGACAGAAGACTATGGCTACACCTTC. The chain is built from TRBV18 and TRBJ1-2, with a possible D match to TRBD1 (5 bases). Germline CDR1 and CDR2: KGHSH and LQKENI. This CDR3 contains 15 residues. The V end lost 3 bases, the J end lost 3 bases, and 14 bases lay between the germline ends. Filled out from reference TRBV18 and TRBJ1-2, the complete variable domain reads NAGVMQNPRHLVRRRGQEARLRCSPMKGHSHVYWYRQLPEEGLKFMVYLQKENIIDESGMPKERFSAEFPKEGPSILRIQQVVRGDSAAYFCASSPTTTEDYGYTFGSGTRLTVV.

This clone was recorded only once. V and J are TRBV13 and TRBJ2-7; D might be TRBD1 (6 bases). V lost 5 bases to trimming and J lost 3 bases, with 8 bases between them. The CDR3 sequence is 12 residues long. Germline loops: CDR1 PRHDT, CDR2 FYEKMQ (reference sequence). In DNA, the CDR3 is TGTGCCAGCAGCCCCAGGGGCTACGAGCAGTACTTC. The encoded protein is CASSPRGYEQYF.